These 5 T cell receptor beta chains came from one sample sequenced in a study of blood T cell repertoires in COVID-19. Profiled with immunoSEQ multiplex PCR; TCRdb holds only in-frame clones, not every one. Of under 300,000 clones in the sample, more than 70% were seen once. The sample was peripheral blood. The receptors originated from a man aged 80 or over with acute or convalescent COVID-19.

CDR3 DNA sequence: TGTGCCAGCAGTACCCTCGGACTAGCGGTTCAGGATGAGCAGTTCTTC. The encoded protein is CASSTLGLAVQDEQFF. The chain combines TRBV28 with TRBJ2-1, with 10 bases fitting TRBD2. The CDR3 sequence is 16 residues long. Germline loops: CDR1 MDHEN, CDR2 SYDVKM. With V trimmed by 5 bases and J by 8 bases, 12 bases remained unmatched.

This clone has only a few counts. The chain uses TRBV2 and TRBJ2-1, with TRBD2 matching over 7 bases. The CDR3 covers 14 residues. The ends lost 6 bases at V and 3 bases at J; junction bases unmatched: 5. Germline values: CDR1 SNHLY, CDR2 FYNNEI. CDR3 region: CASSNSGFYNEQFF. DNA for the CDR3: TGTGCCAGCAGCAATAGCGGGTTCTACAATGAGCAGTTCTTC.

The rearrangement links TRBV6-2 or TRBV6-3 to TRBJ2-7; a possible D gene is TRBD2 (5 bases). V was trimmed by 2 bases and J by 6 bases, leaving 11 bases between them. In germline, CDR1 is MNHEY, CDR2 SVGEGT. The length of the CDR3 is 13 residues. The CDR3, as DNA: TGTGCCAGCAGTTACCAGGACTTCTCCGAGCAGTACTTC. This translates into CASSYQDFSEQYF.

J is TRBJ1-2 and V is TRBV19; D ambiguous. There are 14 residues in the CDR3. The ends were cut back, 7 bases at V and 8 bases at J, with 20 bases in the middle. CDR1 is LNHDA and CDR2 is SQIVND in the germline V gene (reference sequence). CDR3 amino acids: CASTDSWRGYGYTF. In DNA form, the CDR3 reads TGTGCCAGTACCGATAGCTGGCGAGGATACGGCTACACCTTC.

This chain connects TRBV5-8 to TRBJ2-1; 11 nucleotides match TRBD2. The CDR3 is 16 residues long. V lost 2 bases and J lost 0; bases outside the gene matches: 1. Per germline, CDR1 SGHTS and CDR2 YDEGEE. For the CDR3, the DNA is TGTGCCAGCAGCTTACTAGCGGGGGTCTCCTACAATGAGCAGTTCTTC. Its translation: CASSLLAGVSYNEQFF.